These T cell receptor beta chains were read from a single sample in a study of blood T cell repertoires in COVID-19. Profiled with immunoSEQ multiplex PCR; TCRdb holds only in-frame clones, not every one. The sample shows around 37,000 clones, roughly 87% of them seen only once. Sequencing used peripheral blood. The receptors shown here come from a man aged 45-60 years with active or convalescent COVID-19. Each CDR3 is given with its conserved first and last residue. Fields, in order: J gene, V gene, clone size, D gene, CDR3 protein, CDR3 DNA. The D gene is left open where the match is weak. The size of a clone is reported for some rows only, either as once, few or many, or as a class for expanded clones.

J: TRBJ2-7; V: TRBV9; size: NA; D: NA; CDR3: CASSVAAEPDYEQYF; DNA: TGTGCCAGCAGCGTAGCCGCGGAGCCAGACTACGAGCAGTACTTC
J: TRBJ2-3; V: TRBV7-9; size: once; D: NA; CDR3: CASSLVGVDTDTQYF; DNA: TGTGCCAGCAGCTTAGTAGGGGTCGACACAGATACGCAGTATTTT
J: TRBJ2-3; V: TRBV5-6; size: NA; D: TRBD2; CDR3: CASQSGRGSTDTQYF; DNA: TGTGCCAGCCAAAGCGGGAGGGGGTCTACAGATACGCAGTATTTT
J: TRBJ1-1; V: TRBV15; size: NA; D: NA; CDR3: CATSRGGRVVTEAFF; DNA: TGTGCCACCAGCAGGGGGGGTAGGGTTGTCACTGAAGCTTTCTTT
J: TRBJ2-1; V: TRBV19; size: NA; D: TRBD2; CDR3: CASRQPGLAGEGSYNEQFF; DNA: TGTGCCAGTAGACAACCGGGACTAGCGGGAGAGGGCTCCTACAATGAGCAGTTCTTC
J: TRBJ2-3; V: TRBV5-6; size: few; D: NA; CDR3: CASSLVGKGTDTQYF; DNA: TGTGCCAGCAGCTTGGTGGGAAAGGGGACAGATACGCAGTATTTT
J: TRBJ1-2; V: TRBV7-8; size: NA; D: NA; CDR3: CASSLGGDYGYTF; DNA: TGTGCCAGCAGCTTAGGGGGAGACTATGGCTACACCTTC
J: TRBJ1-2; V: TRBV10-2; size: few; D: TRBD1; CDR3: CASSEGVTGRLNYGYTF; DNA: TGCGCCAGCAGTGAGGGAGTGACAGGGAGGCTCAACTATGGCTACACCTTC
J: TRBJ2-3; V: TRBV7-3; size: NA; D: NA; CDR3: CASSLGPAIASSKITDTQYF; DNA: TGTGCCAGCAGCTTAGGTCCAGCCATCGCCTCTAGTAAAATCACAGATACGCAGTATTTT
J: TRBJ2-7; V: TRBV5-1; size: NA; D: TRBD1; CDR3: CASSIDRAYEQYF; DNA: TGCGCCAGCAGCATTGACAGGGCCTACGAGCAGTACTTC
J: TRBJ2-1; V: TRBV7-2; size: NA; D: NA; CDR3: CASRKLVDEQFF; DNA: TGTGCCAGCAGAAAACTAGTTGATGAGCAGTTCTTC
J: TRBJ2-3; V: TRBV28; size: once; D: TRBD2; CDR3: CASSPGLAYSTDTQYF; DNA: TGTGCCAGCAGCCCGGGACTAGCGTATAGCACAGATACGCAGTATTTT
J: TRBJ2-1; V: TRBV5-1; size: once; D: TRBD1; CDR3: CASSAGTDYNEQFF; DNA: TGCGCCAGCAGCGCCGGGACAGACTACAATGAGCAGTTCTTC
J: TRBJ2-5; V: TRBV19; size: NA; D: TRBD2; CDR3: CASSRTSGRPETQYF; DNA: TGTGCCAGTAGTCGGACTAGCGGGAGACCGGAGACCCAGTACTTC
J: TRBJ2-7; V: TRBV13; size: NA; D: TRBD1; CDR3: CASTWSWGDRSSEQYF; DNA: TGTGCCAGCACCTGGAGTTGGGGGGACAGGTCAAGCGAGCAGTACTTC
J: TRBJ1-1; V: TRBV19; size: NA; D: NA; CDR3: CACRGDGRGALMNTEAFF; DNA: TGTGCCTGTCGAGGAGACGGTCGGGGGGCATTGATGAACACTGAAGCTTTCTTT
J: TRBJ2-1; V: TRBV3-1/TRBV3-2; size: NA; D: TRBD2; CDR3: CASSRASGRVEQFF; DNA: TGTGCCAGCAGCCGGGCTAGCGGGAGGGTTGAGCAGTTCTTC
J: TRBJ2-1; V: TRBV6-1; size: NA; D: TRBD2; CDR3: CASSDLTSGNNEQFF; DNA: TGTGCCAGCAGTGACCTGACTAGCGGGAACAATGAGCAGTTCTTC
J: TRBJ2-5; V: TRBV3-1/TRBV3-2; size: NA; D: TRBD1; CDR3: CASSQGTGIGETQYF; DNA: TGTGCCAGCAGCCAAGGGACAGGGATCGGAGAGACCCAGTACTTC
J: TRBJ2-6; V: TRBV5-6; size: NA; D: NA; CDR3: CASSLVLLRGSGANVLTF; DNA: TGTGCCAGCAGCTTGGTTTTGTTACGGGGGTCTGGGGCCAACGTCCTGACTTTC
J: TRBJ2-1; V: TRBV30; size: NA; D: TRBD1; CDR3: CAWSVGTANNEQFF; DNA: TGTGCCTGGAGTGTTGGGACAGCGAACAATGAGCAGTTCTTC
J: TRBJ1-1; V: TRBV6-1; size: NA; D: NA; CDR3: CASSEATVLLAFF; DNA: TGTGCCAGCAGTGAAGCGACAGTCCTTTTGGCTTTCTTT
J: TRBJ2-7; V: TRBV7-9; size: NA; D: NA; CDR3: CASSGGSGYEQYF; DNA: TGTGCCAGCAGCGGGGGGTCCGGCTACGAGCAGTACTTC
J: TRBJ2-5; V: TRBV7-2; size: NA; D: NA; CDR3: CASSPLGTQETQYF; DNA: TGTGCCAGCAGCCCCCTAGGGACTCAAGAGACCCAGTACTTC
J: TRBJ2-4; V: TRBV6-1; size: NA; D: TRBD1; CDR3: CASSGGQGAAKNIQYF; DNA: TGTGCCAGCAGTGGAGGACAGGGGGCGGCCAAAAACATTCAGTACTTC
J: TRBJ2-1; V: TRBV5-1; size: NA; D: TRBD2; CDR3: CASSPRLAGGPDEQFF; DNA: TGCGCCAGCAGCCCAAGACTAGCGGGAGGGCCGGATGAGCAGTTCTTC
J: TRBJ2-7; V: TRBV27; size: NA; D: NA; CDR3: CASSWEEGVLDEQYF; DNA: TGTGCCAGCAGTTGGGAGGAGGGAGTGCTTGACGAGCAGTACTTC
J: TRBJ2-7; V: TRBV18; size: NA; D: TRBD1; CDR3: CASSPGQAAYEQYF; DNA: TGTGCCAGCTCACCCGGACAGGCCGCCTACGAGCAGTACTTC
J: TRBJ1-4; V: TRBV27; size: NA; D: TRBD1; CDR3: CASSFSTGLNEKLFF; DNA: TGTGCCAGCAGCTTTTCGACAGGGCTAAATGAAAAACTGTTTTTT
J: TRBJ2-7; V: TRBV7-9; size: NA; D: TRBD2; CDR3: CASSSTSGIYEQYF; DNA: TGTGCCAGCAGCTCCACTAGCGGGATCTACGAGCAGTACTTC
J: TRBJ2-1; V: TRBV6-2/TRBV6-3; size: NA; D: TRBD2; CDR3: CASSVPAGTSGRTYNEQFF; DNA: TGTGCCAGCAGCGTACCGGCCGGGACTAGCGGGAGGACCTACAATGAGCAGTTCTTC
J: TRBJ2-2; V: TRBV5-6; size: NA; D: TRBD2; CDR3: CASSLTPGTSENTGELFF; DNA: TGTGCCAGCAGCTTGACACCAGGGACTAGCGAAAACACCGGGGAGCTGTTTTTT
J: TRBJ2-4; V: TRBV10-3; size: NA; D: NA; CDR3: CAISDEEGGRIQYF; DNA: TGTGCCATCAGTGATGAGGAAGGGGGACGAATTCAGTACTTC
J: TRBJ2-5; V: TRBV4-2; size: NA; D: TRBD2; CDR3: CASSPLGLAHQETQYF; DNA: TGTGCCAGCAGTCCGCTCGGACTAGCGCACCAAGAGACCCAGTACTTC
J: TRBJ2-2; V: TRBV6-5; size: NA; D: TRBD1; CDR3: CASSLRGTGHTGELFF; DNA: TGTGCCAGCAGTTTACGAGGGACAGGACACACCGGGGAGCTGTTTTTT
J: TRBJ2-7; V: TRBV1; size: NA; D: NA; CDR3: CTSSLLPGLDRMAYEQYF; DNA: TGCACCAGCAGCCTACTTCCGGGACTAGATCGGATGGCCTACGAGCAGTACTTC
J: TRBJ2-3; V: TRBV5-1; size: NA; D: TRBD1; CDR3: CASSTTGGTDTQYF; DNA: TGCGCCAGCAGCACGACAGGGGGCACAGATACGCAGTATTTT
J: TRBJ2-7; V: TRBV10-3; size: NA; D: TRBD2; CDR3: CAISGGLITYEQYF; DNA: TGTGCCATCAGCGGGGGGTTAATAACCTACGAGCAGTACTTC
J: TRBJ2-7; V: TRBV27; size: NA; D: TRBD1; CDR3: CASSPPRGTGPYEQYF; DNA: TGTGCCAGCAGTCCCCCCCGGGGGACAGGGCCTTACGAGCAGTACTTC
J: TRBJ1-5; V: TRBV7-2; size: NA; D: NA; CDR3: CASSLGQENQPQHF; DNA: TGTGCCAGCAGCTTAGGACAGGAAAATCAGCCCCAGCATTTT